Presented here are 7 T cell receptor beta chains from one specimen sequenced in a study of blood T cell repertoires in COVID-19. Only in-frame clones appear in the TCRdb table, and some are missing; sequencing was by immunoSEQ multiplex PCR. This sample carries under 350,000 clones, around 92% of them seen once, and the ten largest clones take approximately 2%. The specimen sequenced was PBMCs or T cells enriched from blood (not recorded which). These receptor sequences come from a woman in her sixties or seventies who had recovered from COVID-19.

Concerning this clone itself: The identical CDR3 is also encoded by other nucleotide sequences in the sample. The chain has TRBV5-1 and TRBJ1-5; no firm D call. The germline V gene has CDR1 SGHRS and CDR2 YFSETQ. The CDR3 runs to 13 residues. V lost 0 bases and J lost 3, with 4 bases in between. The CDR3 reads CASSLAVNQPQHF. The CDR3 DNA follows: TGCGCCAGCAGCTTGGCAGTCAATCAGCCCCAGCATTTT.

The chain is built from TRBV7-2 and TRBJ2-5; D gene unclear. The germline V gene encodes CDR1 SGHTA and CDR2 FQGNSA. V gave up 1 base and J gave up 5 bases, with 11 bases separating them. This CDR3 spans 14 amino acids. The CDR3 spells CASSLDSNSETQYF. The CDR3, as DNA: TGTGCCAGCAGCTTAGATTCTAACTCCGAGACCCAGTACTTC.

The gene calls are TRBV3-1 (or the pseudogene TRBV3-2) and TRBJ2-2; no definite D call. This CDR3 has 14 residues. Germline V gene data show CDR1 as LGHDT and CDR2 as YNNKEL (reference sequence). V was shortened by 4 bases and J by 1 base, with 7 bases between the two germline ends. CDR3 in DNA: TGTGCCAGCAGCCTAAGACAGAACACCGGGGAGCTGTTTTTT. Protein sequence: CASSLRQNTGELFF.

This clone appeared once. The chain carries TRBV11-2 and TRBJ2-7; D may be TRBD1 (5 bases). Germline CDR1 reads SGHAT; CDR2 reads FQNNGV. This CDR3 spans 12 amino acids. V dropped 5 bases and J dropped 4 bases, with 9 bases sitting between them. CDR3: CASSRQGYEQYF. CDR3 DNA sequence: TGTGCCAGCAGCCGGCAGGGTTACGAGCAGTACTTC.

The chain links TRBV5-1 to TRBJ1-1; 8 bases align to TRBD1. The V gene end was trimmed by 2 bases and the J gene end by 4 bases; junction bases not matched to a gene: 4. Germline-derived CDR1 and CDR2 are SGHRS and YFSETQ. The CDR3 covers 14 residues. CDR3 DNA: TGCGCCAGCAGCTTAACAGGGGGAGTCACTGAAGCTTTCTTT. This codes for CASSLTGGVTEAFF. Using reference TRBV5-1 and TRBJ1-1 for the parts outside the CDR3, the full variable domain is KAGVTQTPRYLIKTRGQQVTLSCSPISGHRSVSWYQQTPGQGLQFLFEYFSETQRNKGNFPGRFSGRQFSNSRSEMNVSTLELGDSALYLCASSLTGGVTEAFFGQGTRLTVV.

The rearrangement uses TRBV9 and TRBJ2-7; 7 nucleotides match TRBD2. Per germline, CDR1 SGDLS and CDR2 YYNGEE. The junction had 12 bases not matched to a gene; V was cut back by 3 bases and J by 3 bases. This CDR3 spans 16 amino acids. The DNA of the CDR3 is TGTGCCAGCAGCGCCGGGGAGGGCGCCAGACTCTACGAGCAGTACTTC. Amino acids: CASSAGEGARLYEQYF.

In DNA, the CDR3 is TGTGCCAGCAGCCAGACACAGGGGAGGCGATCACCCCTCCACTTT. Translating it yields CASSQTQGRRSPLHF. V is TRBV14 and J is TRBJ1-6; 7 nucleotides match TRBD1. The CDR3 is 15 amino acids. Germline trimming cut 3 bases from V and 10 bases from J; bases unmatched to any gene: 9. Per the germline V gene, CDR1 is SGHDN and CDR2 is FVKESK.